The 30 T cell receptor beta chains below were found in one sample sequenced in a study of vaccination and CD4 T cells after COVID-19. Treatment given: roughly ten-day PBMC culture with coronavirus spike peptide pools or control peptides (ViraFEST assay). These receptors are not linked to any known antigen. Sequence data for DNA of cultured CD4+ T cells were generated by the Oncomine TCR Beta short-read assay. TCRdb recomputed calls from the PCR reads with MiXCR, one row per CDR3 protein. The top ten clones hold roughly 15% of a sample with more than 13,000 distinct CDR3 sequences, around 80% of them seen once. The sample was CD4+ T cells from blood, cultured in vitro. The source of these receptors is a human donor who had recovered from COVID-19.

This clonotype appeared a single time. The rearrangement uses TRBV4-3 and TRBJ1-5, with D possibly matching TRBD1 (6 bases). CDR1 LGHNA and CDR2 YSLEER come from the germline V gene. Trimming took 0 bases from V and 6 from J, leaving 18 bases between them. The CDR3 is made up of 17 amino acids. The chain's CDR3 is CASSQDRGRGLVQPQHF. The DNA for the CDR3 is TGCGCCAGCAGCCAAGATAGAGGGAGGGGGTTGGTTCAGCCCCAGCATTTT.

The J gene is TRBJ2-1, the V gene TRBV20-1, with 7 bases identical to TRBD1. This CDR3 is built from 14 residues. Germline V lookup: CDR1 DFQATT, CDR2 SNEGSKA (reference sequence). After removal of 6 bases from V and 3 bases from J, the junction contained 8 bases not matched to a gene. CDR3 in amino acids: CSARDSFVYNEQFF. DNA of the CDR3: TGCAGTGCGAGGGACAGTTTTGTCTACAATGAGCAGTTCTTC.

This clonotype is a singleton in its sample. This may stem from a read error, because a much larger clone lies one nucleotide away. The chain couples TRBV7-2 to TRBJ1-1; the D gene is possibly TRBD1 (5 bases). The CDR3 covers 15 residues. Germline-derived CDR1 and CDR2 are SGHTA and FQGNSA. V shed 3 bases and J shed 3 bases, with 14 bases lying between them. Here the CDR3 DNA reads TGTGCCAGCAGCTTGACAGTTTGGGGGTACACTGAAGCTTTCTTT. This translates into CASSLTVWGYTEAFF.

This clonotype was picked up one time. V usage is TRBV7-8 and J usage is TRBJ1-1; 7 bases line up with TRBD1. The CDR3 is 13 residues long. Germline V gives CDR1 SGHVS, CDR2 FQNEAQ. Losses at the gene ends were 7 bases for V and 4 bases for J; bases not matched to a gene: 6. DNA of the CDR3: TGTGCCAGCATGGGCCACAGGGGCACTGAAGCTTTCTTT. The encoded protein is CASMGHRGTEAFF.

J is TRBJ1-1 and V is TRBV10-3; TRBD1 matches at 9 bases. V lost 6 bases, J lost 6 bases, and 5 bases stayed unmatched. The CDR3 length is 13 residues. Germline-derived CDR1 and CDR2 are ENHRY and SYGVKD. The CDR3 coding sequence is TGTGCCATCAGACAGGGGGCTACCGCTGAAGCTTTCTTT. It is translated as CAIRQGATAEAFF.

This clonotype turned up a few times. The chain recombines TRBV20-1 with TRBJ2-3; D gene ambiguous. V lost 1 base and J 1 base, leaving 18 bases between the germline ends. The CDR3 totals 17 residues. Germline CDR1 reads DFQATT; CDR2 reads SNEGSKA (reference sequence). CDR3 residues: CSARGAVSLLGTDTQYF. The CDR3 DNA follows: TGCAGTGCTAGAGGGGCAGTTTCTCTGTTGGGCACAGATACGCAGTATTTT.

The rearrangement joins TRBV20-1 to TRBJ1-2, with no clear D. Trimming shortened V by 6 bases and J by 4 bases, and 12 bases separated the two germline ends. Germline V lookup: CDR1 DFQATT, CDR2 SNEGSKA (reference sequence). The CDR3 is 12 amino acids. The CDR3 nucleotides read TGCAGTGCAGAGTCGACGTCCTATGGCTACACCTTC. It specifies CSAESTSYGYTF.

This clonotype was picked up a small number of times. The CDR3: CSARAPGQLNTEAFF. The CDR3 nucleotides read TGCAGTGCTAGAGCCCCGGGACAGCTTAACACTGAAGCTTTCTTT. The chain uses TRBV20-1 and TRBJ1-1; 7 bases are a match to TRBD1. Germline-derived CDR1 and CDR2 are DFQATT and SNEGSKA (reference sequence). This CDR3 has 15 amino acids. Trimming at V came to 1 base and at J to 2 bases, leaving 7 bases not matched to a gene.

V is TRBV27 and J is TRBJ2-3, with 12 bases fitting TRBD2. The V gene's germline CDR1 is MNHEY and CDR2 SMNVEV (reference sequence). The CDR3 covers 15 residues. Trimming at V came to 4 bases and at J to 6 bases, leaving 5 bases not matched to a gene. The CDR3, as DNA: TGTGCCAGCAGTTCACTAGCGGGAGGAAGTGATACGCAGTATTTT. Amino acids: CASSSLAGGSDTQYF.

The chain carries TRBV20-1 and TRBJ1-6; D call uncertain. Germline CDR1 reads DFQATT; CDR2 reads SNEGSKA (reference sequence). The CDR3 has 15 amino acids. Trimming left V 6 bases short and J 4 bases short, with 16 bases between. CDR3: CSADSGRLYNSPLHF. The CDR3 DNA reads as TGCAGTGCCGACTCGGGCCGGTTATATAATTCACCCCTCCACTTT.

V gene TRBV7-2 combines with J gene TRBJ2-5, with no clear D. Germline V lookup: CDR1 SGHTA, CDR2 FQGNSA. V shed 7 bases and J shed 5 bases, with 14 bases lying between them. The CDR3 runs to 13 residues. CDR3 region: CASIRSRAETQYF. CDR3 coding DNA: TGTGCCAGCATTCGAAGTAGAGCGGAGACCCAGTACTTC.

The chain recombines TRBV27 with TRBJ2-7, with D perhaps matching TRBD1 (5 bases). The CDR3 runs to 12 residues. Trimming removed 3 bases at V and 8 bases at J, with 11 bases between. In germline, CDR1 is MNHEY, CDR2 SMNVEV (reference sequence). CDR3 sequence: CASSFWGAQQYF. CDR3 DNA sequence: TGTGCCAGCAGTTTTTGGGGCGCCCAGCAGTACTTC.

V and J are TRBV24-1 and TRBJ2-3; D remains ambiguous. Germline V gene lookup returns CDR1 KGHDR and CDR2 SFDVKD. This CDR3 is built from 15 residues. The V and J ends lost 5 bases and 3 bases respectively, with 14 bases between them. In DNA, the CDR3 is TGTGCCACCAGTGTTGCCGACAAGATAACAGATACGCAGTATTTT. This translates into CATSVADKITDTQYF.

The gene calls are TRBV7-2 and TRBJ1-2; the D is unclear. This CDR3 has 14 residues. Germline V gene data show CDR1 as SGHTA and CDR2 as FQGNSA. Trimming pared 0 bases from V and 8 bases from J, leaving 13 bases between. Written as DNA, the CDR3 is TGTGCCAGCAGCTTAGCGCATTACAGAGGAGGCTACACCTTC. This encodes CASSLAHYRGGYTF.

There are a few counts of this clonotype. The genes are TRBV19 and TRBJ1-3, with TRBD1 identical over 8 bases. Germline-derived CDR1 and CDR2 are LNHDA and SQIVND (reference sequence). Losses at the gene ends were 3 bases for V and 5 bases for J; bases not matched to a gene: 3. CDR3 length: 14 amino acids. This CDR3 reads CASSIGQGRNTIYF. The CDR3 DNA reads TGTGCCAGTAGTATCGGACAGGGCCGAAACACCATATATTTT.

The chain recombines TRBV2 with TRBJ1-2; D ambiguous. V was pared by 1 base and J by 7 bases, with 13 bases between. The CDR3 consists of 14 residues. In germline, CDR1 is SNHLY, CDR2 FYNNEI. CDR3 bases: TGTGCCAGCAGTGAAGTAGGTGTACGGGCTGGCTACACCTTC. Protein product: CASSEVGVRAGYTF. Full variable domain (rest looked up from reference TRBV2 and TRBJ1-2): EPEVTQTPSHQVTQMGQEVILRCVPISNHLYFYWYRQILGQKVEFLVSFYNNEISEKSEIFDDQFSVERPDGSNFTLKIRSTKLEDSAMYFCASSEVGVRAGYTFGSGTRLTVV.

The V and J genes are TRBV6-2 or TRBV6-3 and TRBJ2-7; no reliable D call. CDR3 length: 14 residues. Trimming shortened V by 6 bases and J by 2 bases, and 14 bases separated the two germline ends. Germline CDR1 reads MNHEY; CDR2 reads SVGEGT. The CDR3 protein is CASSSPPPTYEQYF. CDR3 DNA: TGTGCCAGCAGCTCCCCACCCCCAACCTACGAGCAGTACTTC.

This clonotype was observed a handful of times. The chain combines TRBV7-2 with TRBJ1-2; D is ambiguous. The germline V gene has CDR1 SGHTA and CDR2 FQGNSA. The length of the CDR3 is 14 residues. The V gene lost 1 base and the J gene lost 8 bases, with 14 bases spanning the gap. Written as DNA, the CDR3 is TGTGCCAGCAGCTTAGTTGAAGTCGGAGTCGGCTACACCTTC. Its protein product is CASSLVEVGVGYTF.

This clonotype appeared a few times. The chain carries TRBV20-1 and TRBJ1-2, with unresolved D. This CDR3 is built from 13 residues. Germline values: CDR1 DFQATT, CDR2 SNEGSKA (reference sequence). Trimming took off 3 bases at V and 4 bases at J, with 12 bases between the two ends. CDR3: CSARGMEGYGYTF. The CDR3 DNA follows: TGCAGTGCTAGGGGGATGGAAGGCTATGGCTACACCTTC.

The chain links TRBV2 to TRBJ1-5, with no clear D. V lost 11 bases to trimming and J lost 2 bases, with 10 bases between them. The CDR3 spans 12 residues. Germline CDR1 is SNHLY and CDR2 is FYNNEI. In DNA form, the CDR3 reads TGTGCCTCGGATGGGGGCAATCAGCCCCAGCATTTT. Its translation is CASDGGNQPQHF.

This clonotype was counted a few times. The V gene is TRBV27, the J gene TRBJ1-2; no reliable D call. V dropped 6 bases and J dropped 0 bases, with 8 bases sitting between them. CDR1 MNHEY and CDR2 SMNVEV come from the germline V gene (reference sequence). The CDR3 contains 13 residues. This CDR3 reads CASRIGPNYGYTF. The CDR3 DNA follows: TGTGCCAGCAGAATAGGGCCTAACTATGGCTACACCTTC.

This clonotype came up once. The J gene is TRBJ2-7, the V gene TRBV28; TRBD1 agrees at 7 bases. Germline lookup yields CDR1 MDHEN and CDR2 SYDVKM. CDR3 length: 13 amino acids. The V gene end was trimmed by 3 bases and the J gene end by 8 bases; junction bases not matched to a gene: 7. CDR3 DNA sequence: TGTGCCAGCAGTTTTGAACGGGACAGCCAGCAGTACTTC. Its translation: CASSFERDSQQYF.

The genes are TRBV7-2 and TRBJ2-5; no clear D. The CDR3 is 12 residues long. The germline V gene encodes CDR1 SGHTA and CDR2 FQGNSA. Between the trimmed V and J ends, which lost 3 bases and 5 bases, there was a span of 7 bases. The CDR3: CASSFGFETQYF. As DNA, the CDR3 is TGTGCCAGCAGCTTTGGGTTCGAGACCCAGTACTTC.

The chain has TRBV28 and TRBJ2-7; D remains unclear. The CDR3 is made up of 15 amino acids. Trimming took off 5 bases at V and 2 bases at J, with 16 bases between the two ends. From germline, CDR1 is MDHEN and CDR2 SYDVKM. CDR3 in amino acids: CASSQPTSPTYEQYF. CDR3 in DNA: TGTGCCAGCAGTCAACCGACGTCGCCGACCTACGAGCAGTACTTC. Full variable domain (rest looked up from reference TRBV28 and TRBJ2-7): DVKVTQSSRYLVKRTGEKVFLECVQDMDHENMFWYRQDPGLGLRLIYFSYDVKMKEKGDIPEGYSVSREKKERFSLILESASTNQTSMYLCASSQPTSPTYEQYFGPGTRLTVT.

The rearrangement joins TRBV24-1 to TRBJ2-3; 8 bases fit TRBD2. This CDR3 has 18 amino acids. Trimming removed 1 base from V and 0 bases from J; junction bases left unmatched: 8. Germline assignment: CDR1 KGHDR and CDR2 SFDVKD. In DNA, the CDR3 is TGTGCCACCAGTGATTTACCGCGACCGGGGGGGAGCACAGATACGCAGTATTTT. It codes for CATSDLPRPGGSTDTQYF.

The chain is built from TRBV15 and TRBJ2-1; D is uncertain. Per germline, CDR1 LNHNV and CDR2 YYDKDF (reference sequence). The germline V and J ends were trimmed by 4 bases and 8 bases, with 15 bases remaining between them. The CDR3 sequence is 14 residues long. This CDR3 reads CATSIRSRIDEQFF. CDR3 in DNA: TGTGCCACCAGCATACGATCTCGGATCGATGAGCAGTTCTTC. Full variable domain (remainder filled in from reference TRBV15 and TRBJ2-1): DAMVIQNPRYQVTQFGKPVTLSCSQTLNHNVMYWYQQKSSQAPKLLFHYYDKDFNNEADTPDNFQSRRPNTSFCFLDIRSPGLGDTAMYLCATSIRSRIDEQFFGPGTRLTVL.

The CDR3 region has the DNA TGTGCCAGCAGCCGCCTAGGGTCAGTAACAGATACGCAGTATTTT. Translation: CASSRLGSVTDTQYF. This chain connects TRBV6-1 to TRBJ2-3; unclear D gene. Trimming cost V 6 bases and J 3 bases, with 16 bases left between them. Germline V lookup: CDR1 MNHNS, CDR2 SASEGT. The CDR3 extends over 15 amino acids.

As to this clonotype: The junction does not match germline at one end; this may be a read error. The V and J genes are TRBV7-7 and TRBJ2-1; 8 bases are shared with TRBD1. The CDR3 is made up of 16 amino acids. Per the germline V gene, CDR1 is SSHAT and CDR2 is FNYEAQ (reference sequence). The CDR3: CASSSAAGQGRNEQFF. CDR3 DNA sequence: TGTGCTAGCAGCTCAGCAGCAGGACAGGGTAGGAATGAGCAGTTCTTC.

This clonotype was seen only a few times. The CDR3 DNA reads as TGTGCCAGCAGTCCAGTCATAACTCCAACCTTC. Its translation: CASSPVITPTF. The chain employs TRBV27 and TRBJ1-2; D is undetermined. CDR1 is MNHEY, CDR2 SMNVEV, per germline (reference sequence). V lost 5 bases, J lost 14 bases, and 15 bases lay in between. The CDR3 runs 11 residues.

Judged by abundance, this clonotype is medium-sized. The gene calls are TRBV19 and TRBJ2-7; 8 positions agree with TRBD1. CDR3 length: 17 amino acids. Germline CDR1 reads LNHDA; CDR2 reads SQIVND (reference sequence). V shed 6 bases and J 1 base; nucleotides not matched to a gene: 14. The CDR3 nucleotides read TGTGCCAGTAGCGGGCAGGGGGCCCTTTTGTTTTCCTACGAGCAGTACTTC. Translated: CASSGQGALLFSYEQYF.